This TCR beta chain was profiled in a study of cytomegalovirus exposure and HLA in healthy donors. PCR amplification relied on 60 Vbeta primers (plus 13 Jbeta primers). TCRdb keeps only in-frame clones here, not all; method: immunoSEQ multiplex PCR. Of 90,000 to 120,000 clones listed, over 60% are singletons. A remark on this clone: Its antigen is not identified.

Deletions cut 3 bases from V and 9 bases from J, with 6 bases between. This CDR3 is 12 amino acids long. The germline gives CDR1 SNHLY, CDR2 FYNNEI. Overall study findings and caveats: A later analysis reportedly found fewer N-insertions in an Asian-associated ancestry cluster than the approximately 700-donor mean. Presence/absence results assume similar sequencing depth per donor, which may not hold.

The chain carries TRBV2 and TRBJ1-6; D uncertain. This sequence was found in a woman in her late teens or twenties in good health and CMV-seropositive. Material: PBMCs. CDR3 residues: CASSDLRSPLHF. CDR3 DNA: TGTGCCAGCAGTGACCTTCGTTCACCCCTCCACTTT.